The 8 T cell receptor beta chains in this list originate from one sample, sequenced in a study of T cell responses to AZD1222 COVID-19 vaccine (TCRdb year 2021). Library preparation was by the immunoSEQ multiplex PCR assay. Held by TCRdb, this immuneACCESS table contains in-frame sequences only and omits some clones. Under half of the omission traces to an unresolved V gene where checked; the cause of the rest is unknown. The sample table lists around 25,000 clones, around 87% of them with a count of one. Of the sample, 30% to 40% falls within the top ten clones. This specimen's time point label, interpreted: about 28 days (+/-7) after the second vaccine dose. Sequenced here: peripheral blood, sampled 28 days after the second AZD1222 dose. The receptors here all came from an adult who received the AZD1222 COVID-19 vaccine.

The gene calls are TRBV9 and TRBJ1-1; maybe TRBD1 (5 bases). The CDR3 totals 14 residues. The germline CDR1 and CDR2 sequences are SGDLS and YYNGEE. Between the trimmed V and J ends, which lost 2 bases and 4 bases, there was a span of 12 bases. This chain's CDR3 is CASSVRVQGTEAFF. CDR3 nucleotides: TGTGCCAGCAGCGTCCGGGTTCAGGGCACTGAAGCTTTCTTT.

The chain couples TRBV10-2 to TRBJ1-3, with D uncertain. The CDR3 consists of 12 residues. Germline V CDR1 and CDR2: WSHSY, SAAADI. Trimming shortened V by 4 bases and J by 4 bases, and 5 bases separated the two germline ends. CDR3 loop: CASSGNGNTIYF. CDR3 in DNA: TGCGCCAGCAGTGGGAACGGAAACACCATATATTTT.

This clone was detected a few times. The genes are TRBV2 and TRBJ2-5, with TRBD2 matching over 9 bases. Germline-derived CDR1 and CDR2 are SNHLY and FYNNEI. This CDR3 contains 15 residues. V shed 5 bases, J shed 3 bases, and the junction held 7 bases outside the gene matches. This CDR3 reads CASSPLAGIEETQYF. The CDR3 DNA follows: TGTGCCAGCAGTCCCCTAGCGGGAATCGAAGAGACCCAGTACTTC. Full variable domain (rest looked up from reference TRBV2 and TRBJ2-5): EPEVTQTPSHQVTQMGQEVILRCVPISNHLYFYWYRQILGQKVEFLVSFYNNEISEKSEIFDDQFSVERPDGSNFTLKIRSTKLEDSAMYFCASSPLAGIEETQYFGPGTRLLVL.

The V and J genes are TRBV7-9 and TRBJ1-5; possible D gene TRBD1, 5 bases. Per the germline V gene, CDR1 is SEHNR and CDR2 is FQNEAQ (reference sequence). CDR3 length equals 15 residues. Deletions cut 5 bases from V and 4 bases from J, with 15 bases between. The CDR3 protein is CASSGSGTSNQPQHF. CDR3 nucleotide sequence: TGTGCCAGCAGCGGTTCCGGGACTTCAAATCAGCCCCAGCATTTT.

The V and J genes are TRBV7-9 and TRBJ2-3; D is undetermined. The CDR3 has 13 residues. Looked up from germline, CDR1 is SEHNR and CDR2 is FQNEAQ (reference sequence). V was pared by 1 base and J by 4 bases, with 6 bases between. CDR3 sequence (DNA): TGTGCCAGCAGCTTAGTTTTCCCAGATACGCAGTATTTT. This sequence encodes CASSLVFPDTQYF.

CDR3 sequence: CASSLGAGGTGELFF. CDR3 bases: TGTGCCAGCAGCTTGGGCGCAGGGGGCACCGGGGAGCTGTTTTTT. This chain links TRBV7-6 with TRBJ2-2; 7 bases line up with TRBD1. The ends lost 3 bases at V and 4 bases at J; junction bases unmatched: 5. The CDR3 runs 15 residues. The germline V gene encodes CDR1 SGHVS and CDR2 FNYEAQ.

The rearrangement joins TRBV19 to TRBJ2-1, with TRBD2 matching over 8 bases. J lost 0 bases, V lost 4 bases, and 8 bases had no gene match. There are 17 residues in the CDR3. Germline CDR1 reads LNHDA; CDR2 reads SQIVND (reference sequence). Written as DNA, the CDR3 is TGTGCCAGTAGTACACGCGGGAGGCCAACCTCCTACAATGAGCAGTTCTTC. It is translated as CASSTRGRPTSYNEQFF.

The rearrangement uses TRBV11-2 and TRBJ2-3; the match to TRBD1 covers 7 bases. V lost 1 base, J lost 1 base, and 8 bases stayed unmatched. Germline V gene lookup returns CDR1 SGHAT and CDR2 FQNNGV. The CDR3 sequence is 17 residues long. DNA of the CDR3: TGTGCCAGCAGCTTAGCCTGGGGGCAGGGGGGCACAGATACGCAGTATTTT. Encoded protein: CASSLAWGQGGTDTQYF.